The 30 T cell receptor beta chains below all came from one sample that was sequenced in a study of cytomegalovirus exposure and HLA in healthy donors (dated by TCRdb to about 2017). To prepare the library, the immunoSEQ multiplex PCR assay was applied. The multiplex PCR relied on a mix of 60 forward primers for TCR Vbeta segments and 13 reverse primers for TCR Jbeta segments. Held by TCRdb, this immuneACCESS table contains in-frame sequences only and omits some clones. Under half of the omission traces to an unresolved V gene where checked; the cause of the rest is unknown. In this sample the table shows 74,000 or so clones, 78% of which occur a single time. 4.5% to 7% of the sample goes to the ten largest clones. Sequenced material: PBMCs. The receptors come from a male donor in good health and CMV-seropositive.

This chain uses TRBV14 with TRBJ2-7, with D possibly matching TRBD1 (6 bases). The CDR3 has 15 residues. In germline, CDR1 is SGHDN, CDR2 FVKESK. V was cut by 1 base and J by 6 bases, with 16 bases left in between. CDR3 sequence reads: CASSQGGSLDSEQYF. CDR3 coding DNA: TGTGCCAGCAGCCAAGGGGGGTCTCTGGACAGCGAGCAGTACTTC.

The CDR3 coding sequence is TGCGCCAGCAGCCCGGGACTAGCGGTGATAGATACGCAGTATTTT. Protein product: CASSPGLAVIDTQYF. The chain links TRBV5-1 to TRBJ2-3; 11 bases line up with TRBD2. The ends lost 4 bases at V and 5 bases at J; junction bases unmatched: 6. The CDR3 length is 15 residues. Germline CDR1 and CDR2: SGHRS and YFSETQ.

This clone came up once. The V and J genes are TRBV18 and TRBJ1-1; 9 bases agree with TRBD1. CDR3 length: 15 residues. Germline CDR1 and CDR2: KGHSH and LQKENI. The trim removed 0 bases at V and 7 bases at J, leaving 6 bases unmatched. The CDR3 is CASSPPNPGQGEAFF. CDR3 in DNA: TGTGCCAGCTCACCACCGAATCCGGGACAGGGTGAAGCTTTCTTT.

Only one count was recorded for this clone. The chain has TRBV5-1 and TRBJ1-3; D is uncertain. The V end lost 5 bases, the J end lost 8 bases, and 14 bases lay between the germline ends. The CDR3 runs to 13 residues. Germline V gene lookup returns CDR1 SGHRS and CDR2 YFSETQ. Here the CDR3 reads CASRSIIEDTIYF. The CDR3 bases are TGCGCCAGCAGATCGATAATAGAGGACACCATATATTTT.

The CDR3 sequence: CASRLLAAAYEQYF. The CDR3 nucleotides are TGTGCCAGTCGACTCCTAGCGGCAGCCTACGAGCAGTACTTC. The chain recombines TRBV11-3 with TRBJ2-7, with 7 bases lining up with TRBD2. The CDR3 totals 14 residues. Trimming at V came to 9 bases and at J to 2 bases, leaving 10 bases not matched to a gene. Germline loops: CDR1 SGHNT, CDR2 YENEEA. Drawing the rest from reference TRBV11-3 and TRBJ2-7, the complete variable domain is EAGVVQSPRYKIIEKKQPVAFWCNPISGHNTLYWYLQNLGQGPELLIRYENEEAVDDSQLPKDRFSAERLKGVDSTLKIQPAELGDSAVYLCASRLLAAAYEQYFGPGTRLTVT.

The rearrangement joins TRBV30 to TRBJ1-5; D may be TRBD1 (6 bases). Trimming removed 5 bases from V and 5 bases from J, with 22 bases in between. Germline values: CDR1 GTSNPN, CDR2 SVGIG (reference sequence). This CDR3 region has 16 residues. The CDR3 is CAWAPWGRSNYQPQHF. The CDR3 nucleotides read TGTGCCTGGGCCCCATGGGGGCGATCAAACTATCAGCCCCAGCATTTT.

The chain employs TRBV7-2 and TRBJ2-7; the D gene is possibly TRBD1 (6 bases). CDR1 is SGHTA and CDR2 is FQGNSA in the germline V gene. V was clipped by 5 bases and J by 4 bases, with 15 bases between them. The CDR3 covers 14 residues. The CDR3 sequence: CASSPYGTPYEQYF. In DNA form, the CDR3 reads TGTGCCAGCAGCCCGTACGGGACACCTTACGAGCAGTACTTC.

This chain uses TRBV4-2 with TRBJ1-2; TRBD1 might be the D (6 bases). V was clipped by 4 bases and J by 5 bases, with 8 bases between them. CDR1 is LGHNA, CDR2 YNFKEQ, per germline. This CDR3 is built from 12 residues. In DNA form, the CDR3 reads TGTGCCAGCAGCCCCAGGGGATATGGCTACACCTTC. Translation gives CASSPRGYGYTF.

The chain carries TRBV11-2 and TRBJ2-2, with unresolved D. The CDR3 loop spans 12 amino acids. CDR1 SGHAT and CDR2 FQNNGV come from the germline V gene. Trimming removed 7 bases from V and 3 bases from J, with 6 bases in between. Here the CDR3 reads CASTRDTGELFF. The CDR3 coding sequence is TGTGCCAGCACCCGGGACACCGGGGAGCTGTTTTTT.

This chain joins TRBV10-3 and TRBJ2-7, with a tentative D call TRBD2 (6 bases). The germline CDR1 and CDR2 sequences are ENHRY and SYGVKD. The V end lost 4 bases, the J end lost 7 bases, and 17 bases lay between the germline ends. This CDR3 spans 14 amino acids. As DNA, the CDR3 is TGTGCCATCAGTGTGGGGATTATGGAGGGGGAGCAGTACTTC. It specifies CAISVGIMEGEQYF.

The chain employs TRBV4-3 and TRBJ2-2, with TRBD1 matching over 9 bases. Germline assignment: CDR1 LGHNA and CDR2 YSLEER. The trim removed 4 bases at V and 3 bases at J, leaving 12 bases unmatched. This CDR3 has 18 residues. CDR3: CASSLYAYRGRDTGELFF. CDR3 sequence (DNA): TGCGCCAGCAGCCTCTACGCTTACAGGGGGCGCGACACCGGGGAGCTGTTTTTT.

The rearrangement joins TRBV29-1 to TRBJ1-3; D is perhaps TRBD1 (5 bases). There are 16 residues in the CDR3. Trimming stripped 5 bases from V and 0 bases from J, with 17 bases between. Germline V gene lookup returns CDR1 SQVTM and CDR2 ANQGSEA. The CDR3, as DNA: TGCAGCGTTCGCGGAGGGACGGATAGCTCTGGAAACACCATATATTTT. As protein: CSVRGGTDSSGNTIYF. The whole variable domain, remainder taken from reference TRBV29-1 and TRBJ1-3, is SAVISQKPSRDICQRGTSLTIQCQVDSQVTMMFWYRQQPGQSLTLIATANQGSEATYESGFVIDKFPISRPNLTFSTLTVSNMSPEDSSIYLCSVRGGTDSSGNTIYFGEGSWLTVV.

This clone was counted a few times. The chain recombines TRBV5-1 with TRBJ1-1; D is possibly TRBD1 (5 bases). V was cut by 4 bases and J by 0 bases, with 13 bases left in between. Per germline, CDR1 SGHRS and CDR2 YFSETQ. The CDR3 spans 15 residues. The CDR3 is CASSNAGGMNTEAFF. The DNA of the CDR3 is TGCGCCAGCAGCAACGCGGGGGGGATGAACACTGAAGCTTTCTTT.

This clone appeared a few times. The gene calls are TRBV10-3 and TRBJ1-2; possible D gene TRBD1, 6 bases. The germline V and J ends were trimmed by 5 bases and 2 bases, with 9 bases remaining between them. The CDR3 has 13 residues. Germline values: CDR1 ENHRY, CDR2 SYGVKD. This CDR3 is CAISTDRNYGYTF. Here the CDR3 DNA reads TGTGCCATCAGTACGGACAGAAACTATGGCTACACCTTC.

The V and J genes are TRBV5-1 and TRBJ2-3, with 9 bases lining up with TRBD2. The CDR3 has 16 residues. Trimming took 0 bases from V and 2 from J; bases not matched to a gene: 4. The germline V gene encodes CDR1 SGHRS and CDR2 YFSETQ. This CDR3 is CASSLDSSGTTDTQYF. CDR3 in DNA: TGCGCCAGCAGCTTGGATTCTAGCGGGACCACAGATACGCAGTATTTT.

The chain couples TRBV7-8 to TRBJ1-4; TRBD1 might be the D (5 bases). Trimming pared 3 bases from V and 5 bases from J, leaving 10 bases between. The CDR3 runs to 14 residues. Per the germline V gene, CDR1 is SGHVS and CDR2 is FQNEAQ. For the CDR3, the DNA is TGTGCCAGCAGCTTGATGACAGACAATGAAAAACTGTTTTTT. Translated, it gives CASSLMTDNEKLFF.

V is TRBV11-3 and J is TRBJ1-5, with a tentative D call TRBD1 (5 bases). The CDR3 totals 11 residues. V lost 5 bases to trimming and J lost 9 bases, with 8 bases between them. Germline assignment: CDR1 SGHNT and CDR2 YENEEA. The CDR3 region is CASSQTGPQHF. The CDR3, as DNA: TGTGCCAGCAGCCAAACAGGGCCCCAGCATTTT.

The chain uses TRBV4-1 and TRBJ2-3, with D hard to call. The CDR3 totals 16 residues. Germline V gene data show CDR1 as MGHRA and CDR2 as YSYEKL. The V and J ends lost 2 bases and 1 base respectively, with 13 bases between them. CDR3 loop: CASSQNAGIGTDTQYF. CDR3 coding DNA: TGCGCCAGCAGCCAAAACGCAGGAATCGGCACAGATACGCAGTATTTT.

The chain couples TRBV27 to TRBJ2-7; 9 nucleotides align to TRBD2. From germline, CDR1 is MNHEY and CDR2 SMNVEV (reference sequence). The J segment lost 2 bases and the V segment lost 3 bases, leaving 5 bases of the junction unmatched. The CDR3 totals 15 residues. The CDR3, as DNA: TGTGCCAGCAGTTTTGGAGCGGGAGGTACCTACGAGCAGTACTTC. Encoded protein: CASSFGAGGTYEQYF.

In its sample, this clone was seen once. The rearrangement uses TRBV28 and TRBJ1-5, with 7 bases identical to TRBD1. CDR1 and CDR2 from the germline V gene are MDHEN and SYDVKM. This CDR3 has 13 residues. The junction had 4 bases not matched to a gene; V was cut back by 11 bases and J by 0 bases. The CDR3 DNA sequence: TGTGCCGGACAGGAGTATAGCAATCAGCCCCAGCATTTT. Translating it yields CAGQEYSNQPQHF. The full variable domain, in which reference TRBV28 and TRBJ1-5 provide the parts outside the CDR3, is DVKVTQSSRYLVKRTGEKVFLECVQDMDHENMFWYRQDPGLGLRLIYFSYDVKMKEKGDIPEGYSVSREKKERFSLILESASTNQTSMYLCAGQEYSNQPQHFGDGTRLSIL.

The chain joins TRBV11-2 to TRBJ2-7, with D hard to call. The CDR3 has 14 residues. Trimming shortened V by 6 bases and J by 3 bases, and 15 bases separated the two germline ends. Per germline, CDR1 SGHAT and CDR2 FQNNGV. The CDR3 DNA reads as TGTGCCAGCAGTACGGTGAACTTCTACTACGAGCAGTACTTC. Protein product: CASSTVNFYYEQYF.

This sequence joins TRBV7-2 and TRBJ2-2; D may be TRBD2 (6 bases). From germline, CDR1 is SGHTA and CDR2 FQGNSA. The CDR3 sequence is 15 residues long. Trimming stripped 5 bases from V and 4 bases from J, with 14 bases between. In DNA, the CDR3 is TGTGCCAGCAGCCTCGGGGGAACTATCACCGGGGAGCTGTTTTTT. As protein: CASSLGGTITGELFF.

The chain carries TRBV5-4 and TRBJ2-5; D perhaps matches TRBD2 (5 bases). Germline CDR1 and CDR2: SGHNT and YYREEE (reference sequence). Between the trimmed V and J ends, which lost 7 bases and 4 bases, there was a span of 20 bases. The CDR3 has 15 residues. CDR3 nucleotides: TGTGCCAGCCAAACGGAACCTCTAGCTGCAGAGACCCAGTACTTC. This encodes CASQTEPLAAETQYF. The variable domain in full, completed from reference TRBV5-4 and TRBJ2-5, reads ETGVTQSPTHLIKTRGQQVTLRCSSQSGHNTVSWYQQALGQGPQFIFQYYREEENGRGNFPPRFSGLQFPNYSSELNVNALELDDSALYLCASQTEPLAAETQYFGPGTRLLVL.

This clone was seen more than once but under ten times. The rearrangement uses TRBV9 and TRBJ2-3; possible D gene TRBD2, 5 bases. V was trimmed by 10 bases and J by 0 bases, leaving 12 bases between them. Germline values: CDR1 SGDLS, CDR2 YYNGEE. CDR3 length equals 13 residues. The chain's CDR3 is CAAARGSTDTQYF. The CDR3 region has the DNA TGTGCCGCCGCCCGGGGTAGCACAGATACGCAGTATTTT.

The gene calls are TRBV5-1 and TRBJ2-6; 8 bases fit TRBD2. V lost 4 bases and J lost 3; bases outside the gene matches: 6. The CDR3 covers 16 residues. CDR1 is SGHRS and CDR2 is YFSETQ in the germline V gene. The CDR3 sequence: CASSPLRGGGANVLTF. CDR3 coding DNA: TGCGCCAGCAGCCCCCTCCGGGGGGGTGGGGCCAACGTCCTGACTTTC.

This chain links TRBV4-3 with TRBJ1-1, with 7 bases matching TRBD1. V shed 1 base, J shed 8 bases, and the junction held 1 base outside the gene matches. The CDR3 loop spans 12 amino acids. The V gene's germline CDR1 is LGHNA and CDR2 YSLEER. CDR3 sequence (DNA): TGCGCCAGCAGCCAAGGGACAGGAGAAGCTTTCTTT. Protein sequence: CASSQGTGEAFF.

The V call is TRBV7-2, the J call TRBJ2-7, with a weak D call TRBD1 (5 bases). Germline V gene lookup returns CDR1 SGHTA and CDR2 FQGNSA. Trimming removed 5 bases at V and 5 bases at J, with 13 bases between. The CDR3 totals 13 residues. CDR3: CASSPSPTDEQYF. The CDR3 nucleotides read TGTGCCAGCAGCCCCAGCCCGACAGACGAGCAGTACTTC.

V gene TRBV5-1 combines with J gene TRBJ2-1; 7 nucleotides align to TRBD2. Germline CDR1 SGHRS, CDR2 YFSETQ. V lost 4 bases and J lost 2; bases outside the gene matches: 9. CDR3 length: 16 amino acids. In nucleotides, the CDR3 is TGCGCCAGCAGCAGGGAGGGTTGGGAAACCTACAATGAGCAGTTCTTC. The encoded protein is CASSREGWETYNEQFF.

The V call is TRBV7-9, the J call TRBJ2-1; 9 bases map to TRBD2. Germline V gene data show CDR1 as SEHNR and CDR2 as FQNEAQ (reference sequence). V was clipped by 5 bases and J by 7 bases; unmatched bases: 9. This CDR3 is built from 15 residues. The CDR3 DNA is TGTGCCAGCAGCCCCCGCGGGGGGGCGGGTAATGAGCAGTTCTTC. Amino acid sequence: CASSPRGGAGNEQFF.

The genes are TRBV27 and TRBJ2-7; 8 bases fit TRBD2. Germline loops: CDR1 MNHEY, CDR2 SMNVEV (reference sequence). The CDR3 extends over 14 amino acids. V trimming: 6 bases; J trimming: 3 bases; junction bases outside the gene matches: 7. CDR3 nucleotide sequence: TGTGCCAGCAGCTTCCGGGAGGGGGGCTACGAGCAGTACTTC. Amino acids: CASSFREGGYEQYF.